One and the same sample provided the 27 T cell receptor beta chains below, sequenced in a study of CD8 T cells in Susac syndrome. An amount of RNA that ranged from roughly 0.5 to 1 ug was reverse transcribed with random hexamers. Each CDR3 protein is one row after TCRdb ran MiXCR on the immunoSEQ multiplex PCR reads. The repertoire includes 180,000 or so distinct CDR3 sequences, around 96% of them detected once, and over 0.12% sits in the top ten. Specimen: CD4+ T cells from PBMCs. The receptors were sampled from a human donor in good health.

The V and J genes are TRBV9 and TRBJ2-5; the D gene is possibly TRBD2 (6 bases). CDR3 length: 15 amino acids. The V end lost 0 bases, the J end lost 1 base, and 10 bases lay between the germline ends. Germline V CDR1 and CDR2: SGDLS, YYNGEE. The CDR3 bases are TGTGCCAGCAGCGTAGGGGTAGCGGCCCAAGAGACCCAGTACTTC. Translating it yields CASSVGVAAQETQYF.

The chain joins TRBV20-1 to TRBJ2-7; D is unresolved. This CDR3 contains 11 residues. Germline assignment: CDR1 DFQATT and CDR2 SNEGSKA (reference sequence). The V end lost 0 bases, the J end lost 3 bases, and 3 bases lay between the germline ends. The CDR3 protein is CSARDLYEQYF. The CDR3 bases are TGCAGTGCTAGAGATCTCTACGAGCAGTACTTC.

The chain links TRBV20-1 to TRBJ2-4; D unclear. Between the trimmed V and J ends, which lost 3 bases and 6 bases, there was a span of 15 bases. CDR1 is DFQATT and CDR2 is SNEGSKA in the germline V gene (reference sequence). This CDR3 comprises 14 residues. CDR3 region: CSARPDDPRNIQYF. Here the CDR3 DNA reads TGCAGTGCTAGGCCGGACGACCCGCGAAACATTCAGTACTTC.

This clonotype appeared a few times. DNA of the CDR3: TGTGCCAGCTCCCTCCGGGACAGGGGATATGGCTACACCTTC. It translates to CASSLRDRGYGYTF. The chain recombines TRBV28 with TRBJ1-2, with 10 bases lining up with TRBD1. Germline lookup yields CDR1 MDHEN and CDR2 SYDVKM. There are 14 residues in the CDR3. The V and J ends lost 8 bases and 5 bases, in that order; junction bases with no gene match: 8.

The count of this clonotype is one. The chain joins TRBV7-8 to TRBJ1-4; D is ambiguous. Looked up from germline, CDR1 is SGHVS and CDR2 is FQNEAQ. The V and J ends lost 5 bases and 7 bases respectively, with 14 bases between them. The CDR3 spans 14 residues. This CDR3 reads CASSATEVGEKLFF. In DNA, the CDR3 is TGTGCCAGCAGCGCGACCGAAGTGGGTGAAAAACTGTTTTTT.

This chain's CDR3 is CASSQANNNEQFF. The CDR3 bases are TGTGCCAGCAGCCAGGCAAACAACAATGAGCAGTTCTTC. The chain uses TRBV13 and TRBJ2-1; D is unresolved. Germline V gene sequence: CDR1 PRHDT, CDR2 FYEKMQ (reference sequence). The V and J ends lost 5 bases and 5 bases respectively, with 10 bases between them. The CDR3 has 13 residues.

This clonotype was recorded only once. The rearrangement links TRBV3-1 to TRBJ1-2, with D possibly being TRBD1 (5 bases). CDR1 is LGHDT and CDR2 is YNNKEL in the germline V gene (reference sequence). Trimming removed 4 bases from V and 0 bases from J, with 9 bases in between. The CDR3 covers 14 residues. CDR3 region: CASSPGRANYGYTF. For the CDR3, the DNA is TGTGCCAGCAGCCCTGGCAGGGCTAACTATGGCTACACCTTC.

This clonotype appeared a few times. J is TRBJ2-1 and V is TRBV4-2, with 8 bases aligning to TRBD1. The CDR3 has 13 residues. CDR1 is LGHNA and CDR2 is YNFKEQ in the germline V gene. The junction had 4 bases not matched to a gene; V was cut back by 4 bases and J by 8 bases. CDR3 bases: TGTGCCAGCAGCCCGACAGGGGAAGATGAGCAGTTCTTC. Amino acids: CASSPTGEDEQFF.

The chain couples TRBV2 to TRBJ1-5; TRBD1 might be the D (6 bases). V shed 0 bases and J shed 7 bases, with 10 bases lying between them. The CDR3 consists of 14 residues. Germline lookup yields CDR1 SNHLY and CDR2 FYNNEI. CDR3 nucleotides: TGTGCCAGCAGTGAAGCGTGGCAGGGGCAGCCCCAGCATTTT. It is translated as CASSEAWQGQPQHF.

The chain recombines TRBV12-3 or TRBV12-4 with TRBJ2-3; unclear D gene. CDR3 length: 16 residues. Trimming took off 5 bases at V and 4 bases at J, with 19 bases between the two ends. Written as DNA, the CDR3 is TGTGCCAGCAGTCCCTCGGCAACCTCTAGGCCAGATACGCAGTATTTT. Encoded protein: CASSPSATSRPDTQYF.

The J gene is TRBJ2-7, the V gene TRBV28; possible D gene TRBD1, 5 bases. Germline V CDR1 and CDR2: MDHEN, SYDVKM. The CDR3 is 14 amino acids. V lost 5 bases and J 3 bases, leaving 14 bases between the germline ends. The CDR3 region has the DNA TGTGCCAGCAGTGGGGCCTATCCGTACTACGAGCAGTACTTC. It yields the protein CASSGAYPYYEQYF.

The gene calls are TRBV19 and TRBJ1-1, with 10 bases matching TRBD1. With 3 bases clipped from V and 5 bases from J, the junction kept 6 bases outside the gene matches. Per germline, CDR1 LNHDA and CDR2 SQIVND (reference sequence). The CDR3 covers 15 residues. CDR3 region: CASSIRDRGQTEAFF. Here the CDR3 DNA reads TGTGCCAGTAGTATCAGAGACAGGGGGCAGACTGAAGCTTTCTTT.

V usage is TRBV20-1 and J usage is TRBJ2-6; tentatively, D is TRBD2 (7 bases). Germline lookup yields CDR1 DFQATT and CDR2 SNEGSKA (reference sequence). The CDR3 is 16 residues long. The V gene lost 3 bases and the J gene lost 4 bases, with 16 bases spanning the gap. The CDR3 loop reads CSARRGGRTGANVLTF. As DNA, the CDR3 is TGCAGTGCTAGGAGGGGGGGCCGAACCGGGGCCAACGTCCTGACTTTC.

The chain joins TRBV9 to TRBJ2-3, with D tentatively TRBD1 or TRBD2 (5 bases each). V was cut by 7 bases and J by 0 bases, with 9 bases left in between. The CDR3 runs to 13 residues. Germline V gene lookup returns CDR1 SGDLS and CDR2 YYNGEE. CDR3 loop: CASGWDSTDTQYF. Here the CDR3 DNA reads TGTGCCAGCGGATGGGACAGCACAGATACGCAGTATTTT.

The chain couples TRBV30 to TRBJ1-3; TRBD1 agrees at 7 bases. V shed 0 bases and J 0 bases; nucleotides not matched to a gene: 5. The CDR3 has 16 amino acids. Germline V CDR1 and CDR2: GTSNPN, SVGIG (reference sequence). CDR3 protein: CAWSVGTVFSGNTIYF. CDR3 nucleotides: TGTGCCTGGAGTGTAGGGACAGTCTTCTCTGGAAACACCATATATTTT. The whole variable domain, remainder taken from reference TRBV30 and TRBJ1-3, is SQTIHQWPATLVQPVGSPLSLECTVEGTSNPNLYWYRQAAGRGLQLLFYSVGIGQISSEVPQNLSASRPQDRQFILSSKKLLLSDSGFYLCAWSVGTVFSGNTIYFGEGSWLTVV.

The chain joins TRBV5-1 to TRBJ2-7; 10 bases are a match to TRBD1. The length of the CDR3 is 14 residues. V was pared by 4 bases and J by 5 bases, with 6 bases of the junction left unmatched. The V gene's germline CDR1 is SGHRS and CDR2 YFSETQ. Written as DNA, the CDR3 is TGCGCCAGCAGCCGGGACAGGGGAGTTGACGAGCAGTACTTC. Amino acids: CASSRDRGVDEQYF. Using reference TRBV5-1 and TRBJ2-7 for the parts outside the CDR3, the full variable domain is KAGVTQTPRYLIKTRGQQVTLSCSPISGHRSVSWYQQTPGQGLQFLFEYFSETQRNKGNFPGRFSGRQFSNSRSEMNVSTLELGDSALYLCASSRDRGVDEQYFGPGTRLTVT.

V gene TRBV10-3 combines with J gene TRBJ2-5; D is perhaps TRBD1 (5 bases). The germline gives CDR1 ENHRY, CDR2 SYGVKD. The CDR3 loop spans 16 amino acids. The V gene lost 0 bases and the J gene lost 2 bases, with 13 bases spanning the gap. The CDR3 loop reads CAISESNPAGQETQYF. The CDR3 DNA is TGTGCCATCAGTGAGTCGAATCCCGCAGGGCAAGAGACCCAGTACTTC.

The CDR3 sequence is CSARVSAGREETQYF. Written as DNA, the CDR3 is TGCAGTGCTAGAGTCTCAGCGGGGAGGGAAGAGACCCAGTACTTC. The chain links TRBV20-1 to TRBJ2-5, with 7 bases fitting TRBD2. The CDR3 contains 15 residues. J gave up 3 bases and V 1 base, and 8 bases lay outside the gene matches. Per germline, CDR1 DFQATT and CDR2 SNEGSKA (reference sequence).

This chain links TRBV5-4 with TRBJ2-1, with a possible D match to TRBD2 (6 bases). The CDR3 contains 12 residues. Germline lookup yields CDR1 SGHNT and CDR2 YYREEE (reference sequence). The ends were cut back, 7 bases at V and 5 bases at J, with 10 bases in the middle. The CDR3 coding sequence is TGTGCCAGCCGGGACTTACACAATGAGCAGTTCTTC. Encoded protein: CASRDLHNEQFF.

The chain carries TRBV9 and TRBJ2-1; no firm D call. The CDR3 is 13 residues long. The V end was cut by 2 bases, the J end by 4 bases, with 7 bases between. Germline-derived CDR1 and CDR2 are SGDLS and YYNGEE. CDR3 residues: CASSVGDYNEQFF. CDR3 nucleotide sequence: TGTGCCAGCAGCGTTGGGGATTACAATGAGCAGTTCTTC.

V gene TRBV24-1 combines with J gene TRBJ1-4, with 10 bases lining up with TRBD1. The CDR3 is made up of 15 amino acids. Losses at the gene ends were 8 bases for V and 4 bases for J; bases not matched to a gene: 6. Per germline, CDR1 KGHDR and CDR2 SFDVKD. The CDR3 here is CATNPGTGVNEKLFF. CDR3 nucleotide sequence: TGTGCCACCAACCCCGGGACAGGGGTTAATGAAAAACTGTTTTTT.

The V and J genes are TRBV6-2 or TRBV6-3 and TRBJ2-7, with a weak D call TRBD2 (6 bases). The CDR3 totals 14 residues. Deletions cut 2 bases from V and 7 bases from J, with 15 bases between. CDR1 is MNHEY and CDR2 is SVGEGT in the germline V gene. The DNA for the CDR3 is TGTGCCAGCAGTTACGTGGACGGTGGGGGGGAGCAGTACTTC. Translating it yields CASSYVDGGGEQYF.

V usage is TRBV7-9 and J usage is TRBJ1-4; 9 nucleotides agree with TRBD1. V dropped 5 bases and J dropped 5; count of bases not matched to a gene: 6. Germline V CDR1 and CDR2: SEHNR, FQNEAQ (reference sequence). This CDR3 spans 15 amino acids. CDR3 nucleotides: TGTGCCAGCAGCCTGGACGGGACAGGGAATGAAAAACTGTTTTTT. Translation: CASSLDGTGNEKLFF.

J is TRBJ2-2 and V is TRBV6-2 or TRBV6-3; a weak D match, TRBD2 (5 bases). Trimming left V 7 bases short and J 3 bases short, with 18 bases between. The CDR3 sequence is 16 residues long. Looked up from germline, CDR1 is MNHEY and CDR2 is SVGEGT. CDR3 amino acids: CASIPQAGLDTGELFF. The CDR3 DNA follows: TGTGCCAGCATTCCTCAGGCGGGCCTGGACACCGGGGAGCTGTTTTTT.

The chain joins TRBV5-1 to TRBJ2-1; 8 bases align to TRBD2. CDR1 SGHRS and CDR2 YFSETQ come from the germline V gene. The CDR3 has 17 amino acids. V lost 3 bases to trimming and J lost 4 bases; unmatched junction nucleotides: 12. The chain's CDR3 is CASSSGSSGSMYNEQFF. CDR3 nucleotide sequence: TGCGCCAGCAGCTCAGGATCTAGCGGGTCAATGTACAATGAGCAGTTCTTC.

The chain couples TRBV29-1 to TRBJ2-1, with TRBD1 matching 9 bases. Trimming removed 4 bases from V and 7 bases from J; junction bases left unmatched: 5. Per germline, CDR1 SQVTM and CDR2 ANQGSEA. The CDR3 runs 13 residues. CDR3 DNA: TGCAGCGTTGCGGGGACAGGGATAAATGAGCAGTTCTTC. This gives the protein CSVAGTGINEQFF.

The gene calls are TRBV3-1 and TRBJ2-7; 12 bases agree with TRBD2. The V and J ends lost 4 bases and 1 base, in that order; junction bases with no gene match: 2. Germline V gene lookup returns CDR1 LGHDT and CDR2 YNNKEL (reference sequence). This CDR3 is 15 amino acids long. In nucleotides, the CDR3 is TGTGCCAGCAGCCCCGGGACTAGCGGGTCCTACGAGCAGTACTTC. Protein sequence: CASSPGTSGSYEQYF.